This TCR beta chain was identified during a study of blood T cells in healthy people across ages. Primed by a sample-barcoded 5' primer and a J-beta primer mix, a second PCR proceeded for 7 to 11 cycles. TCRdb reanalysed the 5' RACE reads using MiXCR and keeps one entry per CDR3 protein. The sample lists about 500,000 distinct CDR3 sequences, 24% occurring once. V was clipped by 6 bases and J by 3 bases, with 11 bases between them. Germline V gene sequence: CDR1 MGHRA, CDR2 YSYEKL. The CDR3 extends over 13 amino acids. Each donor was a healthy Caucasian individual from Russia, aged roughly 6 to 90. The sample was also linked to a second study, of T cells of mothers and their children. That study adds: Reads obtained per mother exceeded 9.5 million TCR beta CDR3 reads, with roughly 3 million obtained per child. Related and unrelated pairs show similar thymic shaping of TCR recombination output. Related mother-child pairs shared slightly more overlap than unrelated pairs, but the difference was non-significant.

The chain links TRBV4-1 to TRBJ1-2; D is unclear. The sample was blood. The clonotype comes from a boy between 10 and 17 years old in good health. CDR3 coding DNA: TGCGCCAGCAGTGGAGTCGGCGACTATGGCTACACCTTC. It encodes CASSGVGDYGYTF.